The 32 T cell receptor beta chains below were found in one sample sequenced in a study of cytomegalovirus exposure and HLA in healthy donors. In the PCR, 60 Vbeta and 13 Jbeta primers were used. Sequenced by immunoSEQ multiplex PCR; TCRdb stores in-frame clones only, minus some. The repertoire holds about 180,000 clones, with 79% as singletons. What was sequenced was PBMCs. These receptors originate from a middle-aged woman in good health and CMV-seronegative.

This chain joins TRBV19 and TRBJ1-5; D is perhaps TRBD1 (5 bases). Germline V gene data show CDR1 as LNHDA and CDR2 as SQIVND (reference sequence). The CDR3 totals 12 residues. Trimming shortened V by 6 bases and J by 9 bases, and 12 bases separated the two germline ends. CDR3 nucleotide sequence: TGTGCCAGTAGCCTCTTGGGGGGGCCCCAGCATTTT. The encoded protein is CASSLLGGPQHF.

The gene calls are TRBV11-3 and TRBJ2-5; TRBD1 is a possible D gene (6 bases). There are 15 residues in the CDR3. Trimming pared 5 bases from V and 5 bases from J, leaving 18 bases between. Germline V lookup: CDR1 SGHNT, CDR2 YENEEA. The CDR3 spells CASSPAGAGPETQYF. In DNA form, the CDR3 reads TGTGCCAGCAGCCCCGCAGGGGCAGGGCCGGAGACCCAGTACTTC.

This chain links TRBV6-7 with TRBJ1-4, with D unclear. TRBV6-7 is treated as an ORF (open reading frame) with a function not yet certain. Deletions cut 1 base from V and 2 bases from J, with 17 bases between. CDR3 size: 18 residues. This CDR3 is CASSYCAGPSGTNEKLFF. CDR3 bases: TGTGCCAGCAGTTACTGTGCTGGCCCCAGCGGGACTAATGAAAAACTGTTTTTT.

The chain employs TRBV4-3 and TRBJ2-1, with D possibly matching TRBD2 (5 bases). The CDR3 has 13 amino acids. Germline V gene lookup returns CDR1 LGHNA and CDR2 YSLEER. The V end lost 4 bases, the J end lost 4 bases, and 8 bases lay between the germline ends. The CDR3 reads CASSPDLYNEQFF. CDR3 nucleotides: TGCGCCAGCAGCCCGGACTTATACAATGAGCAGTTCTTC.

CDR3 in DNA: TGTGCCAGCAGTTTGAGGGCTGGGAACACTGAAGCTTTCTTT. Translated, it gives CASSLRAGNTEAFF. The chain employs TRBV28 and TRBJ1-1; unclear D gene. Trimming shortened V by 3 bases and J by 1 base, and 9 bases separated the two germline ends. The CDR3 has 14 amino acids. Per germline, CDR1 MDHEN and CDR2 SYDVKM.

This clone appeared once. This rearrangement joins TRBV4-3 to TRBJ2-2; 7 bases are a match to TRBD1. The germline CDR1 and CDR2 sequences are LGHNA and YSLEER. The ends lost 0 bases at V and 4 bases at J; junction bases unmatched: 5. The CDR3 runs to 16 residues. The DNA for the CDR3 is TGCGCCAGCAGCCAAGACCTCACAGGGGTCACCGGGGAGCTGTTTTTT. It yields the protein CASSQDLTGVTGELFF.

V is TRBV9 and J is TRBJ2-6; a weak D match, TRBD2 (7 bases). Trimming cost V 6 bases and J 4 bases, with 14 bases left between them. In germline, CDR1 is SGDLS, CDR2 YYNGEE. This CDR3 region has 15 residues. CDR3 amino acids: CASNLGGPGANVLTF. The CDR3 DNA is TGTGCCAGCAACCTGGGGGGGCCCGGGGCCAACGTCCTGACTTTC.

The rearrangement joins TRBV9 to TRBJ1-4, with 8 bases that match TRBD1. Germline V gene lookup returns CDR1 SGDLS and CDR2 YYNGEE. V shed 0 bases and J 3 bases; nucleotides not matched to a gene: 10. The CDR3 spans 18 residues. In DNA form, the CDR3 reads TGTGCCAGCAGCGTAGGGTTTGGCAGGGGGCAAGCTAATGAAAAACTGTTTTTT. Protein product: CASSVGFGRGQANEKLFF.

In DNA, the CDR3 is TGTGCCAGCAGCTTAGAAACAGGGTATAACTCCGAGCAGTACTTC. This codes for CASSLETGYNSEQYF. The chain employs TRBV11-2 and TRBJ2-7; perhaps TRBD1 as D (6 bases). The CDR3 loop spans 15 amino acids. Trimming took off 0 bases at V and 6 bases at J, with 15 bases between the two ends. Germline lookup yields CDR1 SGHAT and CDR2 FQNNGV. The full variable domain, with the rest looked up from reference TRBV11-2 and TRBJ2-7, is EAGVAQSPRYKIIEKRQSVAFWCNPISGHATLYWYQQILGQGPKLLIQFQNNGVVDDSQLPKDRFSAERLKGVDSTLKIQPAKLEDSAVYLCASSLETGYNSEQYFGPGTRLTVT.

V gene TRBV30 combines with J gene TRBJ1-2, with D tentatively TRBD1 (6 bases). The length of the CDR3 is 14 residues. Between the trimmed V and J ends, which lost 0 bases and 4 bases, there was a span of 12 bases. Germline-derived CDR1 and CDR2 are GTSNPN and SVGIG (reference sequence). CDR3 protein: CAWSVLGGGYGYTF. Here the CDR3 DNA reads TGTGCCTGGAGTGTACTTGGGGGCGGCTATGGCTACACCTTC.

The V call is TRBV28, the J call TRBJ2-7; 8 nucleotides agree with TRBD1. The V gene end was trimmed by 7 bases and the J gene end by 4 bases; junction bases not matched to a gene: 12. Germline V lookup: CDR1 MDHEN, CDR2 SYDVKM. The CDR3 extends over 15 amino acids. CDR3 in amino acids: CASNKPGTGLYEQYF. CDR3 in DNA: TGTGCCAGCAACAAACCCGGGACAGGCCTTTACGAGCAGTACTTC. Full variable domain (rest looked up from reference TRBV28 and TRBJ2-7): DVKVTQSSRYLVKRTGEKVFLECVQDMDHENMFWYRQDPGLGLRLIYFSYDVKMKEKGDIPEGYSVSREKKERFSLILESASTNQTSMYLCASNKPGTGLYEQYFGPGTRLTVT.

The J gene is TRBJ2-3, the V gene TRBV27, with TRBD2 identical over 10 bases. This CDR3 spans 18 amino acids. Germline loops: CDR1 MNHEY, CDR2 SMNVEV (reference sequence). J lost 1 base, V lost 10 bases, and 17 bases had no gene match. The CDR3 nucleotides are TGTGCCACCAGATTTGAAGCCGCGCTAGCGGGGGGCACAGATACGCAGTATTTT. Translating it yields CATRFEAALAGGTDTQYF.

V usage is TRBV6-5 and J usage is TRBJ1-2; tentatively, D is TRBD1 (6 bases). Trimming took 5 bases from V and 8 from J, leaving 18 bases between them. This CDR3 region has 14 residues. Germline loops: CDR1 MNHEY, CDR2 SVGAGI. Here the CDR3 reads CASSRGGANGGYTF. The CDR3 nucleotides read TGTGCCAGCAGTCGGGGGGGGGCAAATGGAGGCTACACCTTC.

The chain is built from TRBV7-2 and TRBJ2-5; the match to TRBD2 covers 8 bases. CDR1 and CDR2 (germline): SGHTA, FQGNSA. J was trimmed by 2 bases and V by 7 bases; bases with no gene match: 9. There are 15 residues in the CDR3. The CDR3 spells CASTFRRGGQETQYF. The CDR3 bases are TGTGCCAGCACGTTTAGACGCGGGGGGCAAGAGACCCAGTACTTC.

The chain carries TRBV5-1 and TRBJ2-7; 11 positions match TRBD2. CDR3 length: 14 residues. Germline CDR1 is SGHRS and CDR2 is YFSETQ. The ends lost 6 bases at V and 2 bases at J; junction bases unmatched: 4. The CDR3 region is CASTVTSGAYEQYF. As DNA, the CDR3 is TGCGCCAGCACCGTGACTAGCGGGGCCTACGAGCAGTACTTC.

V gene TRBV5-4 combines with J gene TRBJ1-2; maybe TRBD1 (5 bases). The V end lost 0 bases, the J end lost 8 bases, and 11 bases lay between the germline ends. There are 13 residues in the CDR3. The germline CDR1 and CDR2 sequences are SGHNT and YYREEE (reference sequence). The CDR3 DNA reads as TGTGCCAGCAGCTTGGTAGGACAATCCGGCTACACCTTC. It yields the protein CASSLVGQSGYTF.

V usage is TRBV4-2 and J usage is TRBJ2-2; 8 bases agree with TRBD2. Germline-derived CDR1 and CDR2 are LGHNA and YNFKEQ. The length of the CDR3 is 18 residues. The ends lost 3 bases at V and 4 bases at J; junction bases unmatched: 13. The CDR3 sequence: CASSQYVGVAGFTGELFF. The CDR3 DNA sequence: TGTGCCAGCAGCCAGTACGTGGGGGTAGCGGGGTTCACCGGGGAGCTGTTTTTT.

The rearrangement joins TRBV5-1 to TRBJ2-5; the D gene is possibly TRBD2 (6 bases). The CDR3 has 13 residues. The germline V gene has CDR1 SGHRS and CDR2 YFSETQ. V lost 0 bases to trimming and J lost 5 bases, with 8 bases between them. In nucleotides, the CDR3 is TGCGCCAGCAGCTTGGAAGGGAGGGAGACCCAGTACTTC. This encodes CASSLEGRETQYF.

The V call is TRBV1, the J call TRBJ1-2; whether TRBD1, the table's D call, matches the DNA was not checked. TRBV1 is a pseudogene segment. This CDR3 region has 16 residues. The CDR3 sequence is CTSSQDLTGTGYGYTF. The CDR3 DNA sequence: TGCACCAGCAGCCAAGACTTAACCGGGACAGGCTATGGCTACACCTTC.

This chain connects TRBV7-9 to TRBJ1-2; D possibly corresponds to TRBD1 (5 bases). Trimming removed 5 bases from V and 2 bases from J, with 18 bases in between. The CDR3 has 16 residues. Germline V CDR1 and CDR2: SEHNR, FQNEAQ (reference sequence). This chain's CDR3 is CASSPNLPAGNYGYTF. The CDR3 DNA reads as TGTGCCAGCAGCCCCAATTTGCCCGCAGGGAACTATGGCTACACCTTC.

This sequence joins TRBV5-4 and TRBJ2-5; 8 bases agree with TRBD2. Germline-derived CDR1 and CDR2 are SGHNT and YYREEE (reference sequence). Losses at the gene ends were 4 bases for V and 5 bases for J; bases not matched to a gene: 7. The CDR3 covers 14 residues. The CDR3 is CASSPGRAMETQYF. The CDR3 DNA reads TGTGCCAGCAGCCCCGGGAGGGCCATGGAGACCCAGTACTTC.

This chain uses TRBV11-2 with TRBJ1-1; D perhaps matches TRBD1 (6 bases). CDR1 is SGHAT and CDR2 is FQNNGV in the germline V gene. The V and J ends lost 2 bases and 10 bases respectively, with 11 bases between them. The CDR3 has 12 residues. The CDR3 DNA reads as TGTGCCAGCAGCTTAACAGGGCGTGTAGCTTTCTTT. Translation gives CASSLTGRVAFF.

This chain links TRBV5-1 with TRBJ2-1; 7 bases match TRBD2. Germline-derived CDR1 and CDR2 are SGHRS and YFSETQ. The ends lost 1 base at V and 5 bases at J; junction bases unmatched: 6. The CDR3 has 15 residues. CDR3 DNA: TGCGCCAGCAGCTTGTCGGCGGGAGTCAACAATGAGCAGTTCTTC. It yields the protein CASSLSAGVNNEQFF.

The chain has TRBV7-3 and TRBJ2-3; no clear D. Trimming took off 2 bases at V and 5 bases at J, with 8 bases between the two ends. This CDR3 contains 13 residues. Germline V gene lookup returns CDR1 SGHTA and CDR2 FQGTGA. The CDR3, as DNA: TGTGCCAGCAGCTTAGCTTCGGGAGATACGCAGTATTTT. Translation: CASSLASGDTQYF.

J is TRBJ2-4 and V is TRBV6-1; D is perhaps TRBD1 (8 bases). CDR3 length: 15 amino acids. V dropped 6 bases and J dropped 2 bases, with 14 bases sitting between them. The V gene's germline CDR1 is MNHNS and CDR2 SASEGT. The CDR3 protein is CASRPQGGSKNIQYF. The DNA for the CDR3 is TGTGCCAGCAGGCCACAGGGGGGGTCCAAAAACATTCAGTACTTC.

CDR3 nucleotide sequence: TGCGCCAGCAGCCACCAAGCGGGGACCACGGGGACCGGGGAGCTGTTTTTT. This codes for CASSHQAGTTGTGELFF. This sequence joins TRBV4-1 and TRBJ2-2; TRBD2 matches 7 bases. The CDR3 is 17 residues long. V trimming: 3 bases; J trimming: 5 bases; junction bases outside the gene matches: 12. The germline V gene has CDR1 MGHRA and CDR2 YSYEKL.

V and J are TRBV7-2 and TRBJ1-5; 7 bases are a match to TRBD1. The CDR3 consists of 14 residues. V shed 5 bases and J 10 bases; nucleotides not matched to a gene: 11. Germline V CDR1 and CDR2: SGHTA, FQGNSA. The CDR3 loop is CASSRRQGAQPQHF. DNA for the CDR3: TGTGCCAGCAGCCGCAGACAGGGTGCCCAACCCCAGCATTTT. The complete variable domain, with remaining parts taken from reference TRBV7-2 and TRBJ1-5, reads GAGVSQSPSNKVTEKGKDVELRCDPISGHTALYWYRQSLGQGLEFLIYFQGNSAPDKSGLPSDRFSAERTGGSVSTLTIQRTQQEDSAVYLCASSRRQGAQPQHFGDGTRLSIL.

V gene TRBV28 combines with J gene TRBJ2-1, with 10 positions matching TRBD2. V was pared by 4 bases and J by 6 bases, with 6 bases of the junction left unmatched. The CDR3 is 15 amino acids. Germline CDR1 MDHEN, CDR2 SYDVKM. The CDR3 DNA reads TGTGCCAGCAGTTATAGCGGGAGGACAAGCAATGAGCAGTTCTTC. Encoded protein: CASSYSGRTSNEQFF. Complete variable domain (other parts from reference TRBV28 and TRBJ2-1): DVKVTQSSRYLVKRTGEKVFLECVQDMDHENMFWYRQDPGLGLRLIYFSYDVKMKEKGDIPEGYSVSREKKERFSLILESASTNQTSMYLCASSYSGRTSNEQFFGPGTRLTVL.

The chain links TRBV28 to TRBJ1-5, with 9 bases fitting TRBD1. The ends lost 3 bases at V and 6 bases at J; junction bases unmatched: 15. The CDR3 is 18 residues long. The V gene's germline CDR1 is MDHEN and CDR2 SYDVKM. This chain's CDR3 is CASSLEGWGDRVIQPQHF. The CDR3 DNA is TGTGCCAGCAGTTTGGAGGGTTGGGGGGACAGGGTGATTCAGCCCCAGCATTTT.

The genes are TRBV28 and TRBJ2-1, with 11 bases identical to TRBD2. The CDR3 spans 18 residues. J was trimmed by 9 bases and V by 5 bases; bases with no gene match: 18. Germline loops: CDR1 MDHEN, CDR2 SYDVKM. The CDR3 region is CASSAYTSLAGELGEQFF. The CDR3 DNA is TGTGCCAGCAGTGCATATACCTCACTAGCGGGAGAGCTAGGTGAGCAGTTCTTC.

This clone was counted a few times. V gene TRBV11-3 combines with J gene TRBJ2-7; D not resolved. Looked up from germline, CDR1 is SGHNT and CDR2 is YENEEA. This CDR3 spans 12 amino acids. V gave up 3 bases and J gave up 0 bases, with 3 bases separating them. The CDR3 here is CASSFNSYEQYF. CDR3 coding DNA: TGTGCCAGCAGCTTTAACTCCTACGAGCAGTACTTC.

CDR3 sequence: CASQAGVRSGELFF. CDR3 DNA: TGTGCCAGCCAGGCGGGGGTGCGTAGCGGGGAGCTGTTTTTT. The chain recombines TRBV6-1 with TRBJ2-2, with 7 bases aligning to TRBD2. This CDR3 contains 14 residues. Germline V CDR1 and CDR2: MNHNS, SASEGT. V trimming: 8 bases; J trimming: 7 bases; junction bases outside the gene matches: 10.